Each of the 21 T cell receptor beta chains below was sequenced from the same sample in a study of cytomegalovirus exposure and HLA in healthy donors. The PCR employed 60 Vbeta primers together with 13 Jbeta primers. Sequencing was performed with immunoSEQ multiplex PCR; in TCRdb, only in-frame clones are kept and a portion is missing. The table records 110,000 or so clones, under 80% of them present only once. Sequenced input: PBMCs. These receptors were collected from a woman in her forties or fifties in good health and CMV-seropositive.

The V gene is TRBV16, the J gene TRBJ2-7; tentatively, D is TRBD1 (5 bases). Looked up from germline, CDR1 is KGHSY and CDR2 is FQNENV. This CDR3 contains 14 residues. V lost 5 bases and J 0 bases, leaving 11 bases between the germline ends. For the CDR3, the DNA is TGTGCCAGCAGCTCGTGGACATCCTCCTACGAGCAGTACTTC. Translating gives CASSSWTSSYEQYF.

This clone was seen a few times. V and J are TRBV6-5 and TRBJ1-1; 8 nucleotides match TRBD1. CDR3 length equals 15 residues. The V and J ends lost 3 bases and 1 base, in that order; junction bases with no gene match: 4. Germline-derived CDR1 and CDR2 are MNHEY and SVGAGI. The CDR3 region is CASSYGGTGNTEAFF. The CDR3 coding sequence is TGTGCCAGCAGTTATGGGGGGACAGGGAACACTGAAGCTTTCTTT.

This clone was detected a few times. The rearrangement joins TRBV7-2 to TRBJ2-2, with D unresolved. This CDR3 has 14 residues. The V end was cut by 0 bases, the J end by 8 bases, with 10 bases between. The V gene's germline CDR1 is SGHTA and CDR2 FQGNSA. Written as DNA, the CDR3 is TGTGCCAGCAGCTTAGCGGGCAATGCTGGGGAGCTGTTTTTT. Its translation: CASSLAGNAGELFF.

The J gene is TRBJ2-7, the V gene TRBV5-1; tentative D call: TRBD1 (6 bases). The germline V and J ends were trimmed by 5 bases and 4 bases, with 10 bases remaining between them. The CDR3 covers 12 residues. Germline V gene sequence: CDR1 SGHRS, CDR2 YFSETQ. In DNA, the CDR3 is TGCGCCAGCAGAGGACAGCTTTACGAGCAGTACTTC. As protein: CASRGQLYEQYF.

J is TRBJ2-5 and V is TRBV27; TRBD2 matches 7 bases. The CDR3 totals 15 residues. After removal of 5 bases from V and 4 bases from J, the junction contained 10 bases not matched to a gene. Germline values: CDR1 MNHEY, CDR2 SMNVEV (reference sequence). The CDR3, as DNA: TGTGCCAGCAGTCGTCCGGGACTATCTGGAGAGACCCAGTACTTC. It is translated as CASSRPGLSGETQYF.

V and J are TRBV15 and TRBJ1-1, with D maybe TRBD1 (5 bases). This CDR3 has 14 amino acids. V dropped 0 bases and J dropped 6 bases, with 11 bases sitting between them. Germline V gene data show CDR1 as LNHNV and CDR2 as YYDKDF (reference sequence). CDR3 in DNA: TGTGCCACCAGCAGAGAGGCGGGAGGGGCTGAAGCTTTCTTT. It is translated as CATSREAGGAEAFF.

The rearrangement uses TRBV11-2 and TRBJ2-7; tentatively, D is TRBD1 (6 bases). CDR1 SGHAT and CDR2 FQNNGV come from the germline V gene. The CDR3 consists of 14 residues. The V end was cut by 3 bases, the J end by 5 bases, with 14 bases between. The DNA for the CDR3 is TGTGCCAGCAGCTTCTCTACCGCAGGGGACGAGCAGTACTTC. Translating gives CASSFSTAGDEQYF.

The CDR3 bases are TGTGCCAGCAGCGTAGGACTAGGGCAAGAGACCCAGTACTTC. Residues: CASSVGLGQETQYF. The gene calls are TRBV9 and TRBJ2-5, with TRBD2 as a possible D gene (6 bases). Germline loops: CDR1 SGDLS, CDR2 YYNGEE. With 0 bases removed from V and 2 bases from J, the gap between germline ends came to 8 bases. The CDR3 length is 14 residues. The whole variable domain, remainder taken from reference TRBV9 and TRBJ2-5, is DSGVTQTPKHLITATGQRVTLRCSPRSGDLSVYWYQQSLDQGLQFLIQYYNGEERAKGNILERFSAQQFPDLHSELNLSSLELGDSALYFCASSVGLGQETQYFGPGTRLLVL.

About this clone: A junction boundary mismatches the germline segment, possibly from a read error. CDR3 region: CSSSYIADTQYF. The CDR3 coding sequence is TGTTCCAGCAGCTACATCGCAGATACGCAGTATTTT. V is TRBV7-9 and J is TRBJ2-3; D is ambiguous. The CDR3 has 12 amino acids. Germline CDR1 and CDR2: SEHNR and FQNEAQ (reference sequence).

The CDR3 coding sequence is TGTGCCAGCCGGGACTCTAAGGGTGGGGAGCTGTTTTTT. Protein sequence: CASRDSKGGELFF. V gene TRBV6-6 combines with J gene TRBJ2-2, with D possibly being TRBD2 (6 bases). V was pared by 8 bases and J by 8 bases, with 15 bases between. CDR1 is MNHNY and CDR2 is SVGAGI in the germline V gene (reference sequence). The CDR3 totals 13 residues.

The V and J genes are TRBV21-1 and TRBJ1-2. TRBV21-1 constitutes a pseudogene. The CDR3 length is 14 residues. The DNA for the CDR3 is TGTGCCAGCAGCAGCCGGAGGTTATGCGATGGCTACACCTTC. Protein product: CASSSRRLCDGYTF.

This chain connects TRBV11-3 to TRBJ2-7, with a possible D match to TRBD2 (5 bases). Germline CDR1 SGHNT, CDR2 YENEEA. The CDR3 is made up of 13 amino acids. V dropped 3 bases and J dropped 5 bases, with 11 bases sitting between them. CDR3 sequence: CASSLEVSDEQYF. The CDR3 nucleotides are TGTGCCAGCAGCTTGGAGGTGAGCGACGAGCAGTACTTC.

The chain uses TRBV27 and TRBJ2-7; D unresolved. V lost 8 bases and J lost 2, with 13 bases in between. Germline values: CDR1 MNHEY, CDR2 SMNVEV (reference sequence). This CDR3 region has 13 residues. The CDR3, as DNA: TGTGCCAGCGCAAAGGAGTATGCCTACGAGCAGTACTTC. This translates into CASAKEYAYEQYF.

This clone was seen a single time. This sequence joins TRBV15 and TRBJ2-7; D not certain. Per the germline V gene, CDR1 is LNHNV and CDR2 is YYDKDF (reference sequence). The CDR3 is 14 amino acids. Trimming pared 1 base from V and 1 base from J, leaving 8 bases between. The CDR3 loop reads CATSRVEPSYEQYF. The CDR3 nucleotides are TGTGCCACCAGCAGAGTTGAGCCTTCCTACGAGCAGTACTTC.

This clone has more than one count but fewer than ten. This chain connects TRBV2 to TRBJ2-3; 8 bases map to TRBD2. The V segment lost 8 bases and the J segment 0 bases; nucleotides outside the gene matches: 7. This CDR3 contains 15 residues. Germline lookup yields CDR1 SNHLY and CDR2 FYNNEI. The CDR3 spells CASGGSGASTDTQYF. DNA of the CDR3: TGTGCCAGCGGGGGTAGCGGGGCTAGCACAGATACGCAGTATTTT.

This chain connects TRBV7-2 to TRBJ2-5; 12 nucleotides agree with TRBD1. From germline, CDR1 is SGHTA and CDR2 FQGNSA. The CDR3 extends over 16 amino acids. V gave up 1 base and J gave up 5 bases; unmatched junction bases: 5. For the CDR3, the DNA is TGTGCCAGCAGCTTAGGGGGGACAGGGGGCTGGGAGACCCAGTACTTC. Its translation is CASSLGGTGGWETQYF. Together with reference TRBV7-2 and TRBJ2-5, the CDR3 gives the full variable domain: GAGVSQSPSNKVTEKGKDVELRCDPISGHTALYWYRQSLGQGLEFLIYFQGNSAPDKSGLPSDRFSAERTGGSVSTLTIQRTQQEDSAVYLCASSLGGTGGWETQYFGPGTRLLVL.

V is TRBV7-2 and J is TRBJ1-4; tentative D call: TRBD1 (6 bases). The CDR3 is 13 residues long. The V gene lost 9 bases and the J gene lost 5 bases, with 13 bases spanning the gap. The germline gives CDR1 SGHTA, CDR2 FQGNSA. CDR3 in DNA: TGTGCCAGTTCGGGACAACCGAATGAAAAACTGTTTTTT. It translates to CASSGQPNEKLFF.

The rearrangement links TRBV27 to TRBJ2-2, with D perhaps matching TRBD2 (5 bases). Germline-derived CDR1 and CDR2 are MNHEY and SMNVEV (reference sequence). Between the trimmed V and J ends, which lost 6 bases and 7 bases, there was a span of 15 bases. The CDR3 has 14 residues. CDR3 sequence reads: CASSTGDVIGELFF. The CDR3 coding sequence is TGTGCCAGCAGCACCGGGGATGTGATCGGGGAGCTGTTTTTT.

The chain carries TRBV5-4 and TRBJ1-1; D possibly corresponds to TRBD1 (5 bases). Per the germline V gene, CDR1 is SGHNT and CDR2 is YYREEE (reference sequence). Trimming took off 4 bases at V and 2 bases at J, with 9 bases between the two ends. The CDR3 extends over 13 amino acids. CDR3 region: CASSLDTNTEAFF. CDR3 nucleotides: TGTGCCAGCAGCCTGGACACAAACACTGAAGCTTTCTTT. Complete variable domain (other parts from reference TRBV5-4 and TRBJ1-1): ETGVTQSPTHLIKTRGQQVTLRCSSQSGHNTVSWYQQALGQGPQFIFQYYREEENGRGNFPPRFSGLQFPNYSSELNVNALELDDSALYLCASSLDTNTEAFFGQGTRLTVV.

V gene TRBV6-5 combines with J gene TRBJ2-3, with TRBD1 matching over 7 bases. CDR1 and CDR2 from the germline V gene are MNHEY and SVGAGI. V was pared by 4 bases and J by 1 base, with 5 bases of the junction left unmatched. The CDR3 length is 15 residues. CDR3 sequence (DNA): TGTGCCAGCAGTTTGGGACAGTGGGGCACAGATACGCAGTATTTT. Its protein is CASSLGQWGTDTQYF.

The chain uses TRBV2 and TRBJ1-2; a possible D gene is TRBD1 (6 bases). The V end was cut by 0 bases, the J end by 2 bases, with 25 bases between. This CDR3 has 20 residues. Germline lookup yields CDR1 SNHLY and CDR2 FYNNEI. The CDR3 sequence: CASSEALTGPYQLVNYGYTF. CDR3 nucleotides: TGTGCCAGCAGTGAAGCCCTAACAGGGCCCTACCAACTTGTCAACTATGGCTACACCTTC. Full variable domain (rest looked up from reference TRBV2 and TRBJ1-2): EPEVTQTPSHQVTQMGQEVILRCVPISNHLYFYWYRQILGQKVEFLVSFYNNEISEKSEIFDDQFSVERPDGSNFTLKIRSTKLEDSAMYFCASSEALTGPYQLVNYGYTFGSGTRLTVV.